This T cell receptor (beta chain) was captured in a study of T cells after posttransplantation cyclophosphamide. Study results and caveats: Donor-recipient repertoire similarity was low at 1-2 months, rising over year one. TRB clonality was highly associated with recipient CMV seropositivity and reactivation.

In the case of this clone: Its target is unknown.

Treatment was busulfan-fludarabine conditioning, a marrow graft, and cyclophosphamide on days +3 and +4. Only in-frame clones appear in the TCRdb table, and some are missing; sequencing was by immunoSEQ multiplex PCR. The sample shows 9,500 to 15,000 clones, around 2% of them seen only once. This CDR3 is built from 17 residues. The germline V gene encodes CDR1 MNHEY and CDR2 SMNVEV (reference sequence). V lost 5 bases and J 0 bases, leaving 18 bases between the germline ends. The receptor comes from a male patient aged 30 to 39 who received an allogeneic stem cell transplant from a related donor, was CMV-positive, and had no GVHD. T cells may partly derive from the graft donor. The chain links TRBV27 to TRBJ2-3, with a possible D match to TRBD1 (6 bases). The sequencing here drew on PBMCs, taken after allogeneic stem cell transplant with posttransplant cyclophosphamide. The DNA of the CDR3 is TGTGCCAGCAGTCCCTTAAACAGGGCCGCTAGCACAGATACGCAGTATTTT. Translated: CASSPLNRAASTDTQYF.